The next 2 T cell receptor beta chains were all read from a single sample in a study of early T cells in non-severe SARS-CoV-2 infection. TCRdb re-called the 5' RACE reads with MiXCR, one entry per CDR3 protein. The profile shows around 84,000 distinct CDR3 sequences, around 10% of them singletons. The specimen sequenced was whole blood. The source is an adult who was a healthcare worker with PCR-confirmed SARS-CoV-2 infection or an uninfected control (not recorded which).

V usage is TRBV3-1 and J usage is TRBJ2-2; 7 nucleotides align to TRBD2. The CDR3 length is 18 residues. In germline, CDR1 is LGHDT, CDR2 YNNKEL (reference sequence). Trimming cost V 1 base and J 2 bases; bases outside gene matches: 10. CDR3 amino acids: CASSQVPAGGGNTGELFF. CDR3 bases: TGTGCCAGCAGCCAAGTCCCCGCTGGCGGGGGAAACACCGGGGAGCTGTTTTTT.

This clonotype was observed at least ten times. The rearrangement joins TRBV9 to TRBJ2-3; 10 bases align to TRBD2. This CDR3 contains 18 residues. From germline, CDR1 is SGDLS and CDR2 YYNGEE. J was trimmed by 5 bases and V by 0 bases; bases with no gene match: 12. CDR3: CASSVATSVAGGQDTQYF. DNA of the CDR3: TGTGCCAGCAGCGTAGCTACGTCGGTAGCGGGGGGCCAAGATACGCAGTATTTT.